Shown below are 32 T cell receptor beta chains from a single sample sequenced in a study of T cell changes during pregnancy in multiple sclerosis. Repertoires were generated with immunoSEQ multiplex PCR, while TCRdb's copy carries only in-frame clones and drops some. The table shows roughly 45,000 clones, with under 90% occurring only once. Sequencing used peripheral blood, obtained in the first trimester of pregnancy. The receptors come from a female donor in good health, enrolled as a control in a pregnancy study.

The V gene is TRBV11-3, the J gene TRBJ2-1, with D possibly TRBD1 on 6 matching bases. There are 14 residues in the CDR3. Deletions cut 4 bases from V and 1 base from J, with 8 bases between. CDR1 is SGHNT, CDR2 YENEEA, per germline. The CDR3 DNA is TGTGCCAGCAGCTCCCAGGGGTCCTACAATGAGCAGTTCTTC. It encodes CASSSQGSYNEQFF.

V and J are TRBV27 and TRBJ2-2; TRBD2 is a possible D gene (6 bases). The germline V and J ends were trimmed by 4 bases and 7 bases, with 13 bases remaining between them. CDR1 MNHEY and CDR2 SMNVEV come from the germline V gene (reference sequence). The CDR3 is 14 residues long. The CDR3 sequence: CASSSAGYIGELFF. CDR3 DNA sequence: TGTGCCAGCAGTTCGGCGGGGTATATCGGGGAGCTGTTTTTT.

The gene calls are TRBV19 and TRBJ2-3; TRBD2 matches at 14 bases. This CDR3 has 21 amino acids. Germline-derived CDR1 and CDR2 are LNHDA and SQIVND (reference sequence). V lost 5 bases, J lost 1 base, and 17 bases stayed unmatched. CDR3 DNA: TGTGCCAGTAGTCCAATGGGACTAGCGGGAGCGACCATCTCTGGCACAGATACGCAGTATTTT. Translated, it gives CASSPMGLAGATISGTDTQYF.

The V and J genes are TRBV19 and TRBJ2-6; D is possibly TRBD1 (6 bases). The CDR3 is made up of 17 amino acids. In germline, CDR1 is LNHDA, CDR2 SQIVND (reference sequence). The V and J ends lost 10 bases and 2 bases respectively, with 21 bases between them. The CDR3 DNA reads TGTGCCACTTCCCGGGACAAACTTTTTACTGGGGCCAACGTCCTGACTTTC. Its protein product is CATSRDKLFTGANVLTF.

The rearrangement uses TRBV21-1 and TRBJ2-6; the table gives TRBD1 as D, unverified against the DNA. TRBV21-1 has pseudogene status. This CDR3 contains 18 residues. CDR3 bases: TGTGCCAGCAACCGCTCAGGGGGCGCCCCGCCTGGGGCCAACGTCCTGACTTTC. It specifies CASNRSGGAPPGANVLTF.

The V and J genes are TRBV6-5 and TRBJ1-5, with 8 bases fitting TRBD1. The CDR3 sequence is 14 residues long. Trimming took 6 bases from V and 5 from J; bases not matched to a gene: 6. Germline V CDR1 and CDR2: MNHEY, SVGAGI. The CDR3 loop reads CASRPDRDHQPQHF. DNA of the CDR3: TGTGCCAGCAGACCGGACAGGGACCATCAGCCCCAGCATTTT.

This sequence joins TRBV19 and TRBJ2-3; 10 bases agree with TRBD2. This CDR3 has 15 residues. CDR1 is LNHDA, CDR2 SQIVND, per germline (reference sequence). Trimming at V came to 5 bases and at J to 4 bases, leaving 6 bases not matched to a gene. Written as DNA, the CDR3 is TGTGCCAGTAGTGGTGGGCTAGCGGGAGCAGATACGCAGTATTTT. Its translation is CASSGGLAGADTQYF.

CDR3 residues: CASSVGEGTDTQYF. For the CDR3, the DNA is TGTGCCAGCAGCGTAGGTGAGGGCACAGATACGCAGTATTTT. The V and J genes are TRBV9 and TRBJ2-3, with unresolved D. Trimming left V 0 bases short and J 1 base short, with 6 bases between. Germline CDR1 SGDLS, CDR2 YYNGEE. This CDR3 has 14 residues.

The rearrangement joins TRBV9 to TRBJ1-1; possibly TRBD1 for D (5 bases). Deletions cut 3 bases from V and 3 bases from J, with 15 bases between. The CDR3 runs to 15 residues. CDR1 is SGDLS and CDR2 is YYNGEE in the germline V gene. Here the CDR3 reads CASSADTGIYTEAFF. The CDR3 DNA follows: TGTGCCAGCAGCGCCGACACAGGTATCTACACTGAAGCTTTCTTT.

The chain employs TRBV5-1 and TRBJ2-4, with D perhaps TRBD2 (5 bases). The CDR3 loop spans 14 amino acids. V lost 0 bases and J lost 7, with 11 bases in between. CDR1 and CDR2 (germline): SGHRS, YFSETQ. CDR3 nucleotide sequence: TGCGCCAGCAGCTTGGAGGCGGGTATGAACATTCAGTACTTC. This translates into CASSLEAGMNIQYF.

V and J are TRBV11-1 and TRBJ2-1, with D perhaps matching TRBD1 (6 bases). The germline gives CDR1 SGHAT, CDR2 FQDESV (reference sequence). V lost 1 base to trimming and J lost 3 bases, with 10 bases between them. The CDR3 extends over 15 amino acids. The CDR3 protein is CASSLGQGFYNEQFF. DNA for the CDR3: TGTGCCAGCAGCTTAGGCCAGGGGTTCTACAATGAGCAGTTCTTC.

The CDR3 protein is CASSLVGGRAVNEQYF. The CDR3 nucleotides are TGTGCCAGCAGCTTAGTAGGGGGCAGGGCGGTCAACGAGCAGTACTTC. The rearrangement links TRBV7-2 to TRBJ2-7; 7 positions agree with TRBD1. The V and J ends lost 1 base and 5 bases, in that order; junction bases with no gene match: 11. Germline lookup yields CDR1 SGHTA and CDR2 FQGNSA. The CDR3 runs 16 residues.

The V call is TRBV4-3, the J call TRBJ2-4; 7 bases are shared with TRBD2. CDR3 length: 18 amino acids. CDR1 LGHNA and CDR2 YSLEER come from the germline V gene. V trimming: 3 bases; J trimming: 5 bases; junction bases outside the gene matches: 16. This CDR3 is CASSQNGGDWGLQNIQYF. The CDR3 bases are TGCGCCAGCAGCCAGAATGGGGGGGACTGGGGCCTTCAAAACATTCAGTACTTC.

The chain links TRBV7-6 to TRBJ2-3, with TRBD2 matching over 8 bases. The V gene end was trimmed by 3 bases and the J gene end by 0 bases; junction bases not matched to a gene: 2. The CDR3 is 15 amino acids. In germline, CDR1 is SGHVS, CDR2 FNYEAQ. CDR3 region: CASSFGLASTDTQYF. In DNA form, the CDR3 reads TGTGCCAGCAGCTTTGGACTAGCTAGCACAGATACGCAGTATTTT.

The CDR3 region is CASSLFGQGVADTQYF. In nucleotides, the CDR3 is TGCGCCAGCAGCTTGTTTGGACAGGGGGTCGCAGATACGCAGTATTTT. The rearrangement uses TRBV5-1 and TRBJ2-3, with 10 bases identical to TRBD1. The CDR3 consists of 16 residues. Germline lookup yields CDR1 SGHRS and CDR2 YFSETQ. The J segment lost 4 bases and the V segment lost 1 base, leaving 6 bases of the junction unmatched.

The chain joins TRBV4-1 to TRBJ2-7; 7 bases line up with TRBD1. The CDR3 loop spans 14 amino acids. Germline-derived CDR1 and CDR2 are MGHRA and YSYEKL. Germline trimming cut 3 bases from V and 3 bases from J; bases unmatched to any gene: 5. The CDR3 coding sequence is TGCGCCAGCAGCCAGTGGGACAGAGACTACGAGCAGTACTTC. Protein product: CASSQWDRDYEQYF.

This sequence joins TRBV7-9 and TRBJ2-1; D possibly corresponds to TRBD2 (7 bases). Looked up from germline, CDR1 is SEHNR and CDR2 is FQNEAQ (reference sequence). The CDR3 has 16 residues. Trimming took off 5 bases at V and 5 bases at J, with 19 bases between the two ends. CDR3 bases: TGTGCCAGCAGCCGCTCGGGGGGCTTTTGGGACAATGAGCAGTTCTTC. Translating gives CASSRSGGFWDNEQFF.

The chain links TRBV5-4 to TRBJ2-3, with 7 bases matching TRBD2. The CDR3 runs to 17 residues. Germline loops: CDR1 SGHNT, CDR2 YYREEE (reference sequence). The J segment lost 7 bases and the V segment lost 0 bases, leaving 14 bases of the junction unmatched. The DNA for the CDR3 is TGTGCCAGCAGCTTGGGGTTTAGTAGGACTAGTTCTAATACGCAGTATTTT. Its protein product is CASSLGFSRTSSNTQYF.

This clone was detected only once. The rearrangement uses TRBV6-6 and TRBJ2-5; D is perhaps TRBD1 (7 bases). Deletions cut 2 bases from V and 4 bases from J, with 17 bases between. CDR3 size: 16 residues. Germline V gene data show CDR1 as MNHNY and CDR2 as SVGAGI (reference sequence). CDR3 region: CASSYATGAGGETQYF. The CDR3 coding sequence is TGTGCCAGCAGTTACGCCACGGGGGCAGGGGGAGAGACCCAGTACTTC.

The J gene is TRBJ2-1, the V gene TRBV28; D might be TRBD2 (6 bases). The CDR3 sequence is 17 residues long. V gave up 6 bases and J gave up 12 bases, with 30 bases separating them. Germline values: CDR1 MDHEN, CDR2 SYDVKM. CDR3 amino acids: CASRPHSLRLDGLGQFF. The CDR3 DNA is TGTGCCAGCAGACCGCATTCCCTACGACTAGATGGTCTAGGGCAGTTCTTC.

This clone was counted a few times. The chain is built from TRBV30 and TRBJ1-4; 9 nucleotides agree with TRBD1. Germline V gene lookup returns CDR1 GTSNPN and CDR2 SVGIG (reference sequence). With V trimmed by 3 bases and J by 5 bases, 4 bases remained unmatched. The CDR3 is 14 amino acids. In nucleotides, the CDR3 is TGTGCCTGGAGCCCCGGGACAGGGAATGAAAAACTGTTTTTT. The encoded protein is CAWSPGTGNEKLFF.

This clone was counted between two and nine times. The chain employs TRBV9 and TRBJ1-6, with TRBD1 matching over 11 bases. The CDR3 loop spans 15 amino acids. Germline V gene data show CDR1 as SGDLS and CDR2 as YYNGEE. The V and J ends lost 3 bases and 7 bases, in that order; junction bases with no gene match: 3. The CDR3 nucleotides read TGTGCCAGCAGCGCCCGGACAGGGGGCAATTCACCCCTCCACTTT. This gives the protein CASSARTGGNSPLHF.

The chain uses TRBV4-1 and TRBJ2-1, with D tentatively TRBD1 (6 bases). Germline V gene data show CDR1 as MGHRA and CDR2 as YSYEKL. Trimming took off 0 bases at V and 5 bases at J, with 17 bases between the two ends. The CDR3 consists of 17 residues. The CDR3 region has the DNA TGCGCCAGCAGCCAAGACGAGAGGGGGACATACAACAATGAGCAGTTCTTC. Translation: CASSQDERGTYNNEQFF.

V and J are TRBV5-4 and TRBJ2-1, with 9 bases fitting TRBD2. Germline loops: CDR1 SGHNT, CDR2 YYREEE (reference sequence). V shed 4 bases, J shed 7 bases, and the junction held 9 bases outside the gene matches. This CDR3 is built from 15 residues. The DNA of the CDR3 is TGTGCCAGCAGCGCGCGGGCGGGGGGGCCGAATGAGCAGTTCTTC. Translating it yields CASSARAGGPNEQFF. The full variable domain, its missing parts supplied by reference TRBV5-4 and TRBJ2-1, is ETGVTQSPTHLIKTRGQQVTLRCSSQSGHNTVSWYQQALGQGPQFIFQYYREEENGRGNFPPRFSGLQFPNYSSELNVNALELDDSALYLCASSARAGGPNEQFFGPGTRLTVL.

J is TRBJ1-2 and V is TRBV28; tentatively, D is TRBD1 (5 bases). Deletions cut 7 bases from V and 4 bases from J, with 19 bases between. The CDR3 contains 15 residues. CDR1 is MDHEN and CDR2 is SYDVKM in the germline V gene. The CDR3 DNA follows: TGTGCCAGCACCCCGACGGGGGGACGGTTCTATGGCTACACCTTC. Translation: CASTPTGGRFYGYTF.

This clone has just a few counts. This chain joins TRBV30 and TRBJ1-1, with TRBD1 identical over 8 bases. The CDR3 contains 14 residues. Looked up from germline, CDR1 is GTSNPN and CDR2 is SVGIG (reference sequence). V shed 6 bases and J 8 bases; nucleotides not matched to a gene: 14. Here the CDR3 DNA reads TGTGCCTGCCAACTCGGGACAGGAGTACAGGAAGCTTTCTTT. This codes for CACQLGTGVQEAFF.

V usage is TRBV6-6 and J usage is TRBJ1-2, with a possible D match to TRBD1 (5 bases). Germline assignment: CDR1 MNHNY and CDR2 SVGAGI (reference sequence). Trimming took off 6 bases at V and 3 bases at J, with 14 bases between the two ends. The CDR3 is 14 residues long. CDR3 sequence reads: CASSFWDYHYGYTF. CDR3 nucleotide sequence: TGTGCCAGCAGCTTCTGGGACTACCACTATGGCTACACCTTC.

This sequence joins TRBV11-2 and TRBJ2-7; D perhaps matches TRBD1 (5 bases). Trimming pared 3 bases from V and 3 bases from J, leaving 9 bases between. The germline gives CDR1 SGHAT, CDR2 FQNNGV. The CDR3 is 13 amino acids. CDR3 nucleotide sequence: TGTGCCAGCAGCTTGCCGACAGACTACGAGCAGTACTTC. Translated: CASSLPTDYEQYF.

The rearrangement joins TRBV28 to TRBJ2-7; D is undetermined. The germline V and J ends were trimmed by 4 bases and 2 bases, with 6 bases remaining between them. Germline V lookup: CDR1 MDHEN, CDR2 SYDVKM. There are 12 residues in the CDR3. The CDR3 is CASSYTTYEQYF. Written as DNA, the CDR3 is TGTGCCAGCAGTTACACAACCTACGAGCAGTACTTC.

This clone was seen just once. The V gene is TRBV4-3, the J gene TRBJ1-1; no definite D call. Trimming left V 4 bases short and J 8 bases short, with 14 bases between. This CDR3 contains 13 residues. Germline CDR1 and CDR2: LGHNA and YSLEER. CDR3 nucleotides: TGCGCCAGCAGCCGGGGTAGCGTCATGGAAGCTTTCTTT. Residues: CASSRGSVMEAFF.

As regards this clone: Other DNA variants within this sample encode the same CDR3. The V gene is TRBV6-5, the J gene TRBJ1-1; 8 bases agree with TRBD1. The germline V gene encodes CDR1 MNHEY and CDR2 SVGAGI. There are 14 residues in the CDR3. The ends lost 10 bases at V and 4 bases at J; junction bases unmatched: 11. CDR3 protein: CATQEYRGTTEAFF. In nucleotides, the CDR3 is TGTGCCACCCAGGAGTACAGGGGGACCACTGAAGCTTTCTTT.

The rearrangement joins TRBV23-1 to TRBJ1-5; maybe TRBD1 (5 bases). TRBV23-1 is given ORF status, its function remaining uncertain. V was clipped by 1 base and J by 6 bases, with 13 bases between them. This CDR3 has 15 residues. The CDR3 here is CASSQLRQTVQPQHF. The CDR3 coding sequence is TGCGCCAGCAGTCAATTGCGACAGACAGTTCAGCCCCAGCATTTT.